The next 10 T cell receptor beta chains were all read from a single sample in a study of blood T cell repertoires in COVID-19. Repertoires were generated with immunoSEQ multiplex PCR, while TCRdb's copy carries only in-frame clones and drops some. The table shows about 190,000 clones, with less than 85% occurring only once. The sequenced sample was peripheral blood. The source of these receptors is a woman aged 80 or over with active or convalescent COVID-19.

The table lists this clone with a few counts. The chain joins TRBV7-9 to TRBJ2-1; 14 bases fit TRBD2. Germline loops: CDR1 SEHNR, CDR2 FQNEAQ (reference sequence). J gave up 8 bases and V 5 bases, and 8 bases lay outside the gene matches. This CDR3 has 16 residues. In nucleotides, the CDR3 is TGTGCCAGCAGCGCCCCCGGGACTAGCGGGAGCCATGAGCAGTTCTTC. Amino acid sequence: CASSAPGTSGSHEQFF.

This clone showed up just once. V and J are TRBV5-1 and TRBJ2-7; TRBD1 matches 7 bases. The V gene's germline CDR1 is SGHRS and CDR2 YFSETQ. With 0 bases clipped from V and 3 bases from J, the junction kept 15 bases outside the gene matches. CDR3 length equals 18 residues. The CDR3 nucleotides read TGCGCCAGCAGCTTGGAAGGGGGCGGTCTGAAGTGGAGCTACGAGCAGTACTTC. Residues: CASSLEGGGLKWSYEQYF.

V usage is TRBV7-8 and J usage is TRBJ2-5, with TRBD2 matching over 7 bases. CDR1 and CDR2 from the germline V gene are SGHVS and FQNEAQ. V trimming: 7 bases; J trimming: 7 bases; junction bases outside the gene matches: 15. This CDR3 comprises 15 residues. Here the CDR3 DNA reads TGTGCCAGCAAACCGTTTGGGGGGGTATCGTGGACCCAGTACTTC. Its translation is CASKPFGGVSWTQYF.

This chain connects TRBV6-5 to TRBJ2-5; D not resolved. Germline CDR1 is MNHEY and CDR2 is SVGAGI. The CDR3 has 12 residues. Trimming took 4 bases from V and 7 from J, leaving 10 bases between them. DNA for the CDR3: TGTGCCAGCAGTTCCTCCACCGGGACCCAGTACTTC. Its translation: CASSSSTGTQYF.

The chain uses TRBV6-4 and TRBJ1-1; tentative D call: TRBD1 (5 bases). There are 14 residues in the CDR3. V was cut by 3 bases and J by 4 bases, with 12 bases left in between. Germline values: CDR1 MRHNA, CDR2 SNTAGT. The CDR3 nucleotides are TGTGCCAGCAGTGATAACGGCGGGGCCACTGAAGCTTTCTTT. Protein: CASSDNGGATEAFF.

The chain couples TRBV7-6 to TRBJ1-1; D remains ambiguous. CDR1 SGHVS and CDR2 FNYEAQ come from the germline V gene. CDR3 length equals 15 residues. V was cut by 5 bases and J by 0 bases, with 13 bases left in between. The CDR3 region is CASSPSRTLNTEAFF. The CDR3 DNA is TGTGCCAGCAGCCCGAGTCGTACCTTGAACACTGAAGCTTTCTTT.

A few counts support this clone. The chain is built from TRBV7-9 and TRBJ1-3; unclear D gene. V lost 3 bases and J lost 4, with 10 bases in between. Germline V CDR1 and CDR2: SEHNR, FQNEAQ (reference sequence). The CDR3 extends over 14 amino acids. CDR3 sequence: CASSLSMSGNTIYF. The CDR3 DNA reads as TGTGCCAGCAGCTTGTCCATGTCCGGAAACACCATATATTTT.

This clone was found a few times. V and J are TRBV5-8 and TRBJ1-2; no definite D call. Germline CDR1 and CDR2: SGHTS and YDEGEE. The CDR3 consists of 16 residues. The germline V and J ends were trimmed by 0 bases and 8 bases, with 20 bases remaining between them. The CDR3 coding sequence is TGTGCCAGCAGCTTGGTAGTAGGCACCGGTGCGAGGGGCTACACCTTC. Protein: CASSLVVGTGARGYTF.

The chain has TRBV5-1 and TRBJ2-7; possibly TRBD2 for D (6 bases). V lost 4 bases, J lost 3 bases, and 17 bases lay in between. From germline, CDR1 is SGHRS and CDR2 YFSETQ. The CDR3 is 15 residues long. The CDR3 sequence is CASSGSGGTGYEQYF. The CDR3 DNA follows: TGCGCCAGCAGCGGTAGCGGAGGGACGGGCTACGAGCAGTACTTC.

This chain uses TRBV9 with TRBJ2-1; TRBD2 matches at 8 bases. The CDR3 spans 17 residues. Losses at the gene ends were 5 bases for V and 0 bases for J; bases not matched to a gene: 10. Germline CDR1 reads SGDLS; CDR2 reads YYNGEE. The CDR3 here is CASRSGSSSLSYNEQFF. For the CDR3, the DNA is TGTGCCAGCAGAAGCGGGAGCTCCTCTCTCTCCTACAATGAGCAGTTCTTC.